This T cell receptor beta chain appears in the sequencing data of a study of T cell responses to AZD1222 COVID-19 vaccine. Produced via immunoSEQ multiplex PCR; TCRdb's table is partial and in-frame only. This sample has some 200,000 clones, with approximately 90% found just once. CDR1 is SGDLS and CDR2 is YYNGEE in the germline V gene. The junction had 7 bases not matched to a gene; V was cut back by 3 bases and J by 4 bases. The CDR3 contains 16 residues. Sequencing was performed on peripheral blood, taken on day 0 of AZD1222 vaccination. The receptor's source is an adult in good health. The chain recombines TRBV9 with TRBJ2-1; the match to TRBD2 covers 10 bases. The CDR3 spells CASSGQRTSGYNEQFF. CDR3 DNA sequence: TGTGCCAGCAGCGGTCAGAGGACTAGCGGATACAATGAGCAGTTCTTC.